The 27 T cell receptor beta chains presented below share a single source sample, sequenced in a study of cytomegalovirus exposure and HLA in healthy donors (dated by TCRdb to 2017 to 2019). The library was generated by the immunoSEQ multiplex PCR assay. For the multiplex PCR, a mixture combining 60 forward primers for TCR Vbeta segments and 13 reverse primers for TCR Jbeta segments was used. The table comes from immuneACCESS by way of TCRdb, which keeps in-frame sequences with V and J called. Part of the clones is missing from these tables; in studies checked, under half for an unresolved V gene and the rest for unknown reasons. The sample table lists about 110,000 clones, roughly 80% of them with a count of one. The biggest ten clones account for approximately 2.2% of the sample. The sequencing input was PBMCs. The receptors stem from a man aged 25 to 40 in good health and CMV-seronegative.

The CDR3 bases are TGTGCCAGTAGTGCGAAAGGCAATCAGCCCCAGCATTTT. Translating it yields CASSAKGNQPQHF. J is TRBJ1-5 and V is TRBV19; D not certain. This CDR3 comprises 13 residues. The V end lost 5 bases, the J end lost 2 bases, and 7 bases lay between the germline ends. From germline, CDR1 is LNHDA and CDR2 SQIVND (reference sequence).

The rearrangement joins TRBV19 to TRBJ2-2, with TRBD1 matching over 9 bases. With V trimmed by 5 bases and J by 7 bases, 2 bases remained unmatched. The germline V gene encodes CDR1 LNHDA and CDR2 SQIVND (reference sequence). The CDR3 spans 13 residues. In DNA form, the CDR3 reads TGTGCCAGTAGTGGGACAGGGAACGGGGAGCTGTTTTTT. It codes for CASSGTGNGELFF.

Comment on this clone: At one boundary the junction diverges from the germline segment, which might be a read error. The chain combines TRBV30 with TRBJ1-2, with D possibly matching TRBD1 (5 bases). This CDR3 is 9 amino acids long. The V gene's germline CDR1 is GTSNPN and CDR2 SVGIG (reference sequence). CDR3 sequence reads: CAVDGGTRF. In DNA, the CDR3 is TGTGCAGTGGACGGGGGAACACGATTC.

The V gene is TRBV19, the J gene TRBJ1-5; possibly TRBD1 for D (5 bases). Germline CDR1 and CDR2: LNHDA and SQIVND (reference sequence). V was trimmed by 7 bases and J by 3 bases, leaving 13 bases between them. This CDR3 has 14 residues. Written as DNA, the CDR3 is TGTGCCAGTACCACCGACAGTTCCAATCAGCCCCAGCATTTT. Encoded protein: CASTTDSSNQPQHF.

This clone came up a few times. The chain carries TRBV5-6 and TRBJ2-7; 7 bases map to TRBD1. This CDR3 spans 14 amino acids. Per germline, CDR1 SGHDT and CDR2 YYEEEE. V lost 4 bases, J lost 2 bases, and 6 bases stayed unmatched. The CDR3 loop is CASSGSGTAYEQYF. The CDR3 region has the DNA TGTGCCAGCAGCGGATCCGGGACAGCCTACGAGCAGTACTTC.

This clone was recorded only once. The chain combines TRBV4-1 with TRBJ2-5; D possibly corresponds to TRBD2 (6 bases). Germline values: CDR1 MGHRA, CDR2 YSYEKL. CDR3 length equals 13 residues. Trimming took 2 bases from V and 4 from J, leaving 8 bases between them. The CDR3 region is CASSQNSGETQYF. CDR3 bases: TGCGCCAGCAGCCAAAATAGCGGAGAGACCCAGTACTTC.

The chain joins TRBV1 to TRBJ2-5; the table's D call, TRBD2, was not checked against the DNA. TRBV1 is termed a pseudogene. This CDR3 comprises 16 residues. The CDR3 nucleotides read TGCACCAGCAGCCAAGCAACTAGCGTCGGGCAAGAGACCCAGTACTTC. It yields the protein CTSSQATSVGQETQYF.

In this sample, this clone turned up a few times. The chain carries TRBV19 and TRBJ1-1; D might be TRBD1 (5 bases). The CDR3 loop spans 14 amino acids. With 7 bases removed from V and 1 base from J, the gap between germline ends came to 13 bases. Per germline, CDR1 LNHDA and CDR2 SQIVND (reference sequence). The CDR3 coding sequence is TGTGCCAGTACCGGTAGGACACGGAACACTGAAGCTTTCTTT. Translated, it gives CASTGRTRNTEAFF.

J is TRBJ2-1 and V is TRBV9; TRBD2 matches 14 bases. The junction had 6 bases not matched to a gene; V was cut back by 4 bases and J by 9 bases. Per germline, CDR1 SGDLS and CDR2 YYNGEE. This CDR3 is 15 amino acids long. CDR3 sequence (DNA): TGTGCCAGCAGCAGGGGACTAGCGGGAGAGTTTGAGCAGTTCTTC. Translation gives CASSRGLAGEFEQFF.

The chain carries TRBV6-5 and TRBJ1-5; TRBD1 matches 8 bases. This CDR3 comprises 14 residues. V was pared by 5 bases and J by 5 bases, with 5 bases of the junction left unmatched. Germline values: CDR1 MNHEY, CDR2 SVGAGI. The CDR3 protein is CASSRGQVHQPQHF. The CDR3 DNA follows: TGTGCCAGCAGTCGGGGACAGGTGCATCAGCCCCAGCATTTT.

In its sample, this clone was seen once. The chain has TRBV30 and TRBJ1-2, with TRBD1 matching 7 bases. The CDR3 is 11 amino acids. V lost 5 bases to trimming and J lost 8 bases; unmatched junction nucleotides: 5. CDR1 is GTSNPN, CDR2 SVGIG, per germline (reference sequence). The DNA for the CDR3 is TGTGCCTGGGATCGGACAGGCGGCTACACCTTC. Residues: CAWDRTGGYTF.

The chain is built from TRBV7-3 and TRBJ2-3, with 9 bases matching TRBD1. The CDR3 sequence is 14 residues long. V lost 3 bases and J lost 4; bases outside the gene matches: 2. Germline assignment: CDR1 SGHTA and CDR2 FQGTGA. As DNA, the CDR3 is TGTGCCAGCAGCTTCACAGGGGGCGCAGATACGCAGTATTTT. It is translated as CASSFTGGADTQYF.

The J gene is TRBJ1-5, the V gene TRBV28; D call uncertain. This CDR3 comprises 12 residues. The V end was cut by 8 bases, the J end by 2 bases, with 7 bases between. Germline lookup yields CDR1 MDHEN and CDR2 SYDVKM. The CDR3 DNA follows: TGTGCCAGCCTAGCGGGCAATCAGCCCCAGCATTTT. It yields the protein CASLAGNQPQHF.

In DNA, the CDR3 is TGTGCCAGCAGCACGGGACAGGGGGCCAATGAGCAGTTCTTC. This encodes CASSTGQGANEQFF. The rearrangement joins TRBV5-6 to TRBJ2-1; 12 nucleotides match TRBD1. This CDR3 has 14 amino acids. Germline V gene sequence: CDR1 SGHDT, CDR2 YYEEEE. Germline trimming cut 4 bases from V and 6 bases from J; bases unmatched to any gene: 2.

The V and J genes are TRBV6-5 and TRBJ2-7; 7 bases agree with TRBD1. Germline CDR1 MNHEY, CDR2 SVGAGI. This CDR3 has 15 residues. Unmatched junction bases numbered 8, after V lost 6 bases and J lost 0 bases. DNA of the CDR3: TGTGCCAGCAGCCCCAGACAGGGCCGCTCCTACGAGCAGTACTTC. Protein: CASSPRQGRSYEQYF.

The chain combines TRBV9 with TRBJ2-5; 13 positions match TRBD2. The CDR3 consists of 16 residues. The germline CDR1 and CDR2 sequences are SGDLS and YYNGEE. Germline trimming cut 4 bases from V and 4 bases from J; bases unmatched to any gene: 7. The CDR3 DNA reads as TGTGCCAGCAGCCCGGGACTAGCGGGGATGGTAGAGACCCAGTACTTC. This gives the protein CASSPGLAGMVETQYF.

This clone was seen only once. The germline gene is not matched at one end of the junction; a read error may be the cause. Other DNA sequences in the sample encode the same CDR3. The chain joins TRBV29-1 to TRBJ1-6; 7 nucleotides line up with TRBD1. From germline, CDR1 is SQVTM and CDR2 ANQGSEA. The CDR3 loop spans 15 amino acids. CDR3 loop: CSVRQGLTANSPLHF. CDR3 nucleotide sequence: TGCAGCGTTCGACAGGGCCTTACCGCCAATTCACCCCTCCATTTT.

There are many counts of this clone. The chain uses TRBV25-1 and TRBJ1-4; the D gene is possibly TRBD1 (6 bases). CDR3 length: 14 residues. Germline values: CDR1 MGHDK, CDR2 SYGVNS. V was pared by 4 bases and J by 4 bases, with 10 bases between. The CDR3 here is CASSGDTSNEKLFF. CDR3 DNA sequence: TGTGCCAGCAGTGGGGACACCAGTAATGAAAAACTGTTTTTT.

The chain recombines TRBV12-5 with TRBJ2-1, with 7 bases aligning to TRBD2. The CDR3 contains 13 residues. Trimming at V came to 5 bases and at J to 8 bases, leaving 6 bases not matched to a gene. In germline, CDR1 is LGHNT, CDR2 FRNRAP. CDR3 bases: TGTGCTAGTGGTGTAACTAGCGTAGATGAGCAGTTCTTC. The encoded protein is CASGVTSVDEQFF. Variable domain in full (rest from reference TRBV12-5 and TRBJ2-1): DARVTQTPRHKVTEMGQEVTMRCQPILGHNTVFWYRQTMMQGLELLAYFRNRAPLDDSGMPKDRFSAEMPDATLATLKIQPSEPRDSAVYFCASGVTSVDEQFFGPGTRLTVL.

This chain's CDR3 is CASSRGSNYGYTF. CDR3 coding DNA: TGTGCCAGCAGCAGGGGGTCTAACTATGGCTACACCTTC. This rearrangement joins TRBV7-9 to TRBJ1-2; TRBD1 might be the D (6 bases). The V end was cut by 5 bases, the J end by 0 bases, with 7 bases between. The germline CDR1 and CDR2 sequences are SEHNR and FQNEAQ (reference sequence). This CDR3 is built from 13 residues.

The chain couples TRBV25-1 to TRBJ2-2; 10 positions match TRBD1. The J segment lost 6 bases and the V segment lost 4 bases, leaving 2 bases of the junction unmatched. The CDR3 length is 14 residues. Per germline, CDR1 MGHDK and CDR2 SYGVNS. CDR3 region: CASSGQGAPGELFF. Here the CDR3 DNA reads TGTGCCAGCAGTGGACAGGGGGCGCCCGGGGAGCTGTTTTTT.

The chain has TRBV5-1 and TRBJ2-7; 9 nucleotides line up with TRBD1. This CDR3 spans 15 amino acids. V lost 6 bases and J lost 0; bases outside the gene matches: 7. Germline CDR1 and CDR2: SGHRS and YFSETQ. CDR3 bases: TGCGCCAGCACCCAGGACAGGGGACTCTCCTACGAGCAGTACTTC. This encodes CASTQDRGLSYEQYF.

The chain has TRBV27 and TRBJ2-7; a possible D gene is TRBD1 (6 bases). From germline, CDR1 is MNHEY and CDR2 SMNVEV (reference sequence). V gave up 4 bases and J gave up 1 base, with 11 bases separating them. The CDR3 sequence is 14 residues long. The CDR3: CASSSATGSYEQYF. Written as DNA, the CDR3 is TGTGCCAGCAGTTCCGCGACAGGTTCCTACGAGCAGTACTTC.

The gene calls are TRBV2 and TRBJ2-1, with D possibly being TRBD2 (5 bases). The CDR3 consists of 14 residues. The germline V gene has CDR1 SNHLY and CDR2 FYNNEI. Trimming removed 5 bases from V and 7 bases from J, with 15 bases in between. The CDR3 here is CASSPLETGNEQFF. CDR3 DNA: TGTGCCAGCAGTCCACTTGAAACGGGGAATGAGCAGTTCTTC.

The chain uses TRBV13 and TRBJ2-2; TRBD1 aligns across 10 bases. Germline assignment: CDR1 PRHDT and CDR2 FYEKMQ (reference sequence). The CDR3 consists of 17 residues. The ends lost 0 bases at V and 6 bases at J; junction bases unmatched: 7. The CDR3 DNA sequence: TGTGCCAGCAGCTTAGGCATGGGACAGGGGATCGCCGGGGAGCTGTTTTTT. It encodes CASSLGMGQGIAGELFF.

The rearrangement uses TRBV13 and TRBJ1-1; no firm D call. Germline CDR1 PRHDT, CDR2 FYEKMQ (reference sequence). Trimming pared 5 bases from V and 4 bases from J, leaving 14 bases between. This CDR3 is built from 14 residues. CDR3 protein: CASSAGYGATEAFF. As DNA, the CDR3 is TGTGCCAGCAGCGCTGGGTACGGAGCCACTGAAGCTTTCTTT.

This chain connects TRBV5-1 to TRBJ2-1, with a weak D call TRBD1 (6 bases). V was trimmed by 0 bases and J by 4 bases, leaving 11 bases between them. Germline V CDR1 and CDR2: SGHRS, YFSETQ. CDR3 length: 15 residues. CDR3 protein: CASSLEQGRYNEQFF. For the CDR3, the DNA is TGCGCCAGCAGCTTGGAACAGGGCAGATACAATGAGCAGTTCTTC.